Each of the 14 T cell receptor beta chains below was sequenced from the same sample in a study of T cell repertoires in cytomegalovirus infection. These receptors have no known antigen. Using its own MiXCR run on the reads, TCRdb lists one record per CDR3 protein. The sample carries about 69,000 distinct CDR3 sequences, about 26% recorded once. The material sequenced was CD8+ T cells from cultured PBMCs, taken from culture after CMV antigen stimulation. These receptor sequences come from a human donor in good health (CMV status not recorded). Some clones in this sample may be carry-over from other donors' samples.

Comment on this clonotype: One junction end disagrees with the germline gene, perhaps due to a read error. J is TRBJ1-1 and V is TRBV20-1; D not certain. This CDR3 spans 13 amino acids. Germline CDR1 reads DFQATT; CDR2 reads SNEGSKA (reference sequence). The CDR3 protein is CSVPPKMNTKAFF. The CDR3 nucleotides read TGCAGTGTTCCACCCAAAATGAACACTAAAGCTTTCTTT.

This clonotype has more than one count but fewer than ten. The rearrangement joins TRBV10-3 to TRBJ1-2, with D perhaps matching TRBD1 (5 bases). Trimming removed 0 bases at V and 10 bases at J, with 9 bases between. The CDR3 spans 12 residues. Per the germline V gene, CDR1 is ENHRY and CDR2 is SYGVKD. This CDR3 reads CAISESDSFYTF. Here the CDR3 DNA reads TGTGCCATCAGTGAGTCCGACAGCTTCTACACCTTC.

This clonotype was observed a handful of times. V gene TRBV7-9 combines with J gene TRBJ1-1; 9 bases are shared with TRBD1. The trim removed 5 bases at V and 6 bases at J, leaving 10 bases unmatched. This CDR3 spans 15 amino acids. Per germline, CDR1 SEHNR and CDR2 FQNEAQ (reference sequence). Here the CDR3 DNA reads TGTGCCAGCAGCCACTCACAGGGGGCGAAACCTGAAGCTTTCTTT. Residues: CASSHSQGAKPEAFF.

This clonotype was recorded many times. The chain has TRBV7-9 and TRBJ2-7; no reliable D call. Germline V lookup: CDR1 SEHNR, CDR2 FQNEAQ (reference sequence). CDR3 length: 14 residues. V lost 5 bases and J lost 2, with 13 bases in between. DNA of the CDR3: TGTGCCAGCAGCCCCCCCAGCAGGACCTACGAGCAGTACTTC. Protein product: CASSPPSRTYEQYF.

This clonotype was detected ten times or more. The rearrangement uses TRBV7-2 and TRBJ1-5; D gene ambiguous. The V end was cut by 1 base, the J end by 5 bases, with 9 bases between. CDR3 length equals 14 residues. The germline V gene encodes CDR1 SGHTA and CDR2 FQGNSA. The CDR3: CASSLELGYQPQHF. The CDR3 DNA reads as TGTGCCAGCAGCTTAGAGTTGGGATATCAGCCCCAGCATTTT.

The chain has TRBV27 and TRBJ2-3; 11 bases line up with TRBD2. J lost 5 bases, V lost 3 bases, and 7 bases had no gene match. CDR1 and CDR2 from the germline V gene are MNHEY and SMNVEV (reference sequence). This CDR3 region has 16 residues. The CDR3 reads CASSLGLAGGRDTQYF. The CDR3 bases are TGTGCCAGCAGTTTGGGATTAGCGGGGGGGAGAGATACGCAGTATTTT.

The genes are TRBV18 and TRBJ2-1; no clear D. This CDR3 is 17 amino acids long. The V gene lost 4 bases and the J gene lost 4 bases, with 20 bases spanning the gap. Germline lookup yields CDR1 KGHSH and CDR2 LQKENI. The CDR3 DNA is TGTGCCAGCTCACTCGCCCCCAGAGCAGCGACTTACAATGAGCAGTTCTTC. It codes for CASSLAPRAATYNEQFF.

This clonotype was observed at least ten times. The chain employs TRBV7-2 and TRBJ2-6; 9 bases are a match to TRBD1. Germline loops: CDR1 SGHTA, CDR2 FQGNSA. V was clipped by 5 bases and J by 4 bases; unmatched bases: 9. The CDR3 is 17 amino acids. As DNA, the CDR3 is TGTGCCAGCAGCCCCGGGACAGGGATTGAAGGGGCCAACGTCCTGACTTTC. Protein product: CASSPGTGIEGANVLTF. The full variable domain, with the rest looked up from reference TRBV7-2 and TRBJ2-6, is GAGVSQSPSNKVTEKGKDVELRCDPISGHTALYWYRQSLGQGLEFLIYFQGNSAPDKSGLPSDRFSAERTGGSVSTLTIQRTQQEDSAVYLCASSPGTGIEGANVLTFGAGSRLTVL.

The chain carries TRBV6-2 or TRBV6-3 and TRBJ2-1, with a weak D call TRBD1 (5 bases). The V end lost 0 bases, the J end lost 5 bases, and 5 bases lay between the germline ends. The CDR3 consists of 13 residues. In germline, CDR1 is MNHEY, CDR2 SVGEGT. The CDR3 nucleotides read TGTGCCAGCAGTTACTCGGACAACAATGAGCAGTTCTTC. It yields the protein CASSYSDNNEQFF.

V is TRBV12-3 or TRBV12-4 and J is TRBJ2-1; 10 nucleotides line up with TRBD2. This CDR3 is built from 15 residues. The trim removed 6 bases at V and 2 bases at J, leaving 4 bases unmatched. In nucleotides, the CDR3 is TGTGCCAGCAGCCCTAGCGGGGGCCCCTACAATGAGCAGTTCTTC. It translates to CASSPSGGPYNEQFF.

This chain uses TRBV7-3 with TRBJ2-3; no definite D call. Germline assignment: CDR1 SGHTA and CDR2 FQGTGA. CDR3 length equals 15 residues. V shed 5 bases and J shed 5 bases, with 17 bases lying between them. The CDR3 protein is CASSLVGYGRDTQYF. DNA of the CDR3: TGTGCCAGCAGCCTGGTAGGGTACGGAAGAGATACGCAGTATTTT. Using reference TRBV7-3 and TRBJ2-3 for the parts outside the CDR3, the full variable domain is GAGVSQTPSNKVTEKGKYVELRCDPISGHTALYWYRQSLGQGPEFLIYFQGTGAADDSGLPNDRFFAVRPEGSVSTLKIQRTERGDSAVYLCASSLVGYGRDTQYFGPGTRLTVL.

For this clonotype: Since a much larger clone is just one base distant, this may be a read error. The chain recombines TRBV7-9 with TRBJ1-3; D unclear. This CDR3 region has 15 residues. Germline values: CDR1 SEHNR, CDR2 FQNEAQ (reference sequence). The CDR3 is CASSSSDYSGNTRYF. In DNA, the CDR3 is TGTGCCAGCAGCTCCTCGGACTACTCTGGAAACACCAGATATTTT.

This CDR3 reads CASSRPNTEAFF. CDR3 coding DNA: TGTGCCAGCAGTCGACCGAACACTGAAGCTTTCTTT. V is TRBV6-5 and J is TRBJ1-1; no definite D call. Per the germline V gene, CDR1 is MNHEY and CDR2 is SVGAGI. The ends were cut back, 5 bases at V and 1 base at J, with 5 bases in the middle. This CDR3 comprises 12 residues.

This chain links TRBV19 with TRBJ2-2; D is ambiguous. The CDR3 spans 13 residues. CDR1 is LNHDA and CDR2 is SQIVND in the germline V gene (reference sequence). The V gene lost 4 bases and the J gene lost 5 bases, with 8 bases spanning the gap. CDR3 in amino acids: CASSTGATGELFF. In nucleotides, the CDR3 is TGTGCCAGTAGTACGGGTGCAACCGGGGAGCTGTTTTTT.